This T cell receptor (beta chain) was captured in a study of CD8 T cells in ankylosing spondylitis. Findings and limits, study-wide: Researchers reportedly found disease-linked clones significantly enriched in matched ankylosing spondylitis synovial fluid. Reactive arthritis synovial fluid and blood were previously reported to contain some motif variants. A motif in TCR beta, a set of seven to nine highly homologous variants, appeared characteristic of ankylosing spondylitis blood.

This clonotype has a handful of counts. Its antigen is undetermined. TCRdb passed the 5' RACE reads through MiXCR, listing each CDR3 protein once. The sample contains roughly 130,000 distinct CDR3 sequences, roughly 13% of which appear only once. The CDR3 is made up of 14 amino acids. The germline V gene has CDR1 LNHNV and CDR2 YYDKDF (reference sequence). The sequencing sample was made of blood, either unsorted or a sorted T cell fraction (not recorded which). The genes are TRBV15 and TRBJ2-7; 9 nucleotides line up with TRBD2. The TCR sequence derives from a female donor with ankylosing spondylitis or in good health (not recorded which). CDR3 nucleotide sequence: TGTGCGACTAAGCCATTAGCGGGAGATCGGGAGCAGTACTTC. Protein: CATKPLAGDREQYF.